Listed here are 2 T cell receptor beta chains from one sample, sequenced in a study of T cell repertoires in cytomegalovirus infection. Each CDR3 protein is one row after TCRdb ran MiXCR on the reads. The sample shows some 150,000 distinct CDR3 sequences, 25% to 35% of them seen only once. For these TCRs, the target antigens are not known. This material consisted of CD8+ T cells from cultured PBMCs, taken from culture after CMV antigen stimulation. These receptor sequences come from a human donor in good health (CMV status not recorded). Some clones in this sample may be carry-over from other donors' samples.

This clonotype came up a few times. The V gene is TRBV14, the J gene TRBJ1-6, with 7 nucleotides matching TRBD1. The CDR3 contains 14 residues. The germline gives CDR1 SGHDN, CDR2 FVKESK. V trimming: 4 bases; J trimming: 9 bases; junction bases outside the gene matches: 6. The CDR3 region has the DNA TGTGCCAGCAGCCCGACAGGGTTAAGTTCACCCCTCCACTTT. Its protein is CASSPTGLSSPLHF.

Only a few counts were recorded for this clonotype. The chain's CDR3 is CSVGGFGYGYTF. The CDR3 nucleotides are TGCAGCGTTGGGGGCTTCGGCTATGGCTACACCTTC. V and J are TRBV29-1 and TRBJ1-2, with D perhaps matching TRBD1 (5 bases). Trimming took off 4 bases at V and 4 bases at J, with 10 bases between the two ends. Germline CDR1 reads SQVTM; CDR2 reads ANQGSEA. The CDR3 covers 12 residues. The full variable domain, its missing parts supplied by reference TRBV29-1 and TRBJ1-2, is SAVISQKPSRDICQRGTSLTIQCQVDSQVTMMFWYRQQPGQSLTLIATANQGSEATYESGFVIDKFPISRPNLTFSTLTVSNMSPEDSSIYLCSVGGFGYGYTFGSGTRLTVV.